These T cell receptor beta chains were read from a single sample in a study of T cells after yellow fever vaccination. TCRdb independently ran MiXCR on the 5' RACE reads; one entry per CDR3 protein. The data contain about 340,000 distinct CDR3 sequences, approximately 12% of them singletons. Sequences were derived from CD4+ T cells sorted from PBMCs, sampled 15 days after the yellow fever booster vaccination. These TCRs come from a man between 18 and 29 years old who received the YFV17D yellow fever vaccine. Each CDR3 is given with its conserved first and last residue. The D gene is left open where the match is weak. Not all rows give a size; the values are once, few, many and, for expanded clones, a class.

j_call d_call v_call clone_size cdr3_aa cdr3_nt
TRBJ1-5 . TRBV12-3/TRBV12-4 many CASSLFGGQPQHF TGTGCCAGCAGTTTATTTGGGGGTCAGCCCCAGCATTTT
TRBJ1-4 TRBD1 TRBV12-3/TRBV12-4 many CASRDNRGGEKLFF TGTGCCAGCAGAGACAACAGGGGAGGCGAAAAACTGTTTTTT
TRBJ1-4 TRBD1 TRBV15 few CATSRGDRGEKLFF TGTGCCACCAGCAGGGGGGACAGGGGGGAAAAACTGTTTTTT
TRBJ1-1 TRBD1 TRBV14 . CASSQNRGSVGEAFF TGTGCCAGCAGCCAGAACAGGGGGTCGGTCGGTGAAGCTTTCTTT
TRBJ2-5 . TRBV3-1 few CASSKRETQYF TGTGCCAGCAGTAAGAGGGAGACCCAGTACTTC
TRBJ2-7 . TRBV10-3 . CAISESTGIFLYEQYF TGTGCCATCAGTGAGTCGACGGGAATCTTCCTCTACGAGCAGTACTTC
TRBJ2-3 TRBD1 TRBV5-4 few CASRGGQGTGTQYF TGTGCCAGCCGTGGGGGACAGGGGACGGGTACGCAGTATTTT
TRBJ1-1 . TRBV12-3/TRBV12-4 . CASKLRLAGQRDWNTEAFF TGTGCCAGCAAGTTACGGCTCGCGGGACAAAGGGATTGGAACACTGAAGCTTTCTTT
TRBJ2-3 . TRBV5-6 few CASSLGGFSTDTQYF TGTGCCAGCAGCTTGGGCGGATTTAGCACAGATACGCAGTATTTT
TRBJ2-1 . TRBV18 many CASSPSRQGGSYNEQFF TGTGCCAGCTCACCCTCCCGACAGGGAGGGAGCTACAATGAGCAGTTCTTC
TRBJ2-2 TRBD2 TRBV11-2 few CASSSIAGGRTGELFF TGTGCCAGCAGCTCAATAGCGGGGGGACGCACCGGGGAGCTGTTTTTT
TRBJ1-1 . TRBV5-1 . CASSPLTGTQNTEAFF TGCGCCAGCAGCCCACTTACCGGGACACAGAACACTGAAGCTTTCTTT
TRBJ2-5 . TRBV7-7 few CASSLGWGTQETQYF TGTGCCAGCAGCTTAGGTTGGGGGACCCAAGAGACCCAGTACTTC
TRBJ1-1 TRBD1 TRBV12-3/TRBV12-4 few CASSFAGGTEAFF TGTGCCAGCAGTTTTGCAGGGGGAACTGAAGCTTTCTTT
TRBJ2-5 . TRBV11-2 many CASSFSIVQETQYF TGTGCCAGCAGCTTTTCGATCGTTCAAGAGACCCAGTACTTC
TRBJ1-1 . TRBV2 . CASTSAMNTEAFF TGTGCCAGCACATCGGCCATGAACACTGAAGCTTTCTTT
TRBJ1-5 . TRBV29-1 once CSIRTASGQPQHF TGCAGCATCCGGACAGCCTCGGGTCAGCCCCAGCATTTT
TRBJ2-1 . TRBV5-1 many CASSPMGDFTNEQFF TGCGCCAGCAGCCCCATGGGGGACTTTACCAATGAGCAGTTCTTC
TRBJ2-3 . TRBV5-4 few CASSRNARDGDTQYF TGTGCCAGCAGCCGGAATGCCAGGGACGGAGATACGCAGTATTTT
TRBJ1-5 TRBD1 TRBV19 . CASSVTGEQPQHF TGTGCCAGTAGTGTGACAGGGGAGCAGCCCCAGCATTTT
TRBJ2-2 TRBD1 TRBV5-1 . CASSLVATGDGWTGELFF TGCGCCAGCAGCTTGGTTGCGACAGGGGACGGTTGGACCGGGGAGCTGTTTTTT
TRBJ1-5 . TRBV2 . CASSGQGLSNQPQHF TGTGCCAGCAGTGGCCAGGGCCTTAGCAATCAGCCCCAGCATTTT
TRBJ2-2 . TRBV14 . CASSRQALNTGELFF TGTGCCAGCAGCCGCCAGGCCCTGAACACCGGGGAGCTGTTTTTT
TRBJ1-2 . TRBV5-1 . CASSLGGPSYGYTF TGCGCCAGCAGCTTGGGGGGACCGAGCTATGGCTACACCTTC
TRBJ1-2 . TRBV25-1 few CASSLGGSLVMGYTF TGTGCCAGCAGCTTAGGGGGGTCCCTCGTCATGGGCTACACCTTC
TRBJ1-2 . TRBV7-2 . CASTLGGAQPYGYTF TGTGCCAGCACCCTCGGGGGGGCCCAACCTTATGGCTACACCTTC
TRBJ1-2 TRBD1 TRBV6-5 few CASRGWDRAGAGYTF TGTGCCAGCAGGGGATGGGACAGGGCGGGAGCTGGCTACACCTTC
TRBJ1-2 TRBD1 TRBV6-5 . CASSYVPGGGYTF TGTGCCAGCAGTTATGTTCCAGGGGGAGGCTACACCTTC
TRBJ2-1 TRBD2 TRBV6-2/TRBV6-3 . CASSYLAGDLSSYNEQFF TGTGCCAGCAGTTACCTCGCGGGGGATCTGAGCTCCTACAATGAGCAGTTCTTC
TRBJ2-7 . TRBV7-9 few CASSLGGNYEQYF TGTGCCAGCAGCTTAGGGGGTAACTACGAGCAGTACTTC
TRBJ1-1 . TRBV5-1 few CASELDGTTITEAFF TGCGCCAGCGAACTTGACGGGACAACTATCACTGAAGCTTTCTTT
TRBJ1-2 . TRBV6-4 few CASSDTGSYGYTF TGTGCCAGCAGTGACACCGGATCCTATGGCTACACCTTC
TRBJ1-1 . TRBV27 . CASSLDLGGRFTEAFF TGTGCCAGCAGTCTAGATCTTGGGGGGCGTTTTACTGAAGCTTTCTTT
TRBJ1-1 . TRBV12-3/TRBV12-4 once CASSLRDGTEAFF TGTGCCAGCAGTCTCAGGGACGGCACTGAAGCTTTCTTT
TRBJ1-5 . TRBV7-2 once CASTLGGPGNQPQHF TGTGCCAGCACCCTAGGGGGACCAGGCAATCAGCCCCAGCATTTT
TRBJ2-3 . TRBV7-7 . CASSRAIADTQYF TGTGCCAGCAGCCGTGCGATAGCAGATACGCAGTATTTT
TRBJ1-1 TRBD1 TRBV12-5 few CASGLSPDRGSPEAFF TGTGCTAGTGGTTTGTCCCCGGACAGGGGCTCCCCGGAGGCTTTCTTT